Presented here are 32 T cell receptor beta chains from one specimen sequenced in a study of cytomegalovirus exposure and HLA in healthy donors (dated by TCRdb to about 2017). Receptors were amplified or captured by the immunoSEQ multiplex PCR assay. For the multiplex PCR, a mixture combining 60 forward primers for TCR Vbeta segments and 13 reverse primers for TCR Jbeta segments was used. Entries here come from immuneACCESS through TCRdb and include only in-frame sequences with V and J called. Some clones fail to appear in such tables; in the studies checked, an unresolved V gene covers under half of the shortfall, and the cause of the remainder is unknown. Recorded for this sample are about 200,000 clones; around 73% of them occurred a single time. The top ten clonotypes cover approximately 3% of the sample. Sequencing was done on a sample of PBMCs. The receptors stem from a woman under 40 in good health and CMV-seronegative.

V is TRBV7-9 and J is TRBJ1-1, with a tentative D call TRBD1 (5 bases). The length of the CDR3 is 14 residues. Germline loops: CDR1 SEHNR, CDR2 FQNEAQ (reference sequence). Trimming left V 6 bases short and J 0 bases short, with 11 bases between. The CDR3 region is CASSGWGMNTEAFF. The CDR3 DNA follows: TGTGCCAGCAGTGGATGGGGCATGAACACTGAAGCTTTCTTT.

The DNA for the CDR3 is TGCAGCGTTGAAGACGGAGGAGGGCAGTTCTTC. It is translated as CSVEDGGGQFF. The chain joins TRBV29-1 to TRBJ2-1, with a possible D match to TRBD2 (5 bases). Germline V gene data show CDR1 as SQVTM and CDR2 as ANQGSEA. The CDR3 runs 11 residues. The V end was cut by 0 bases, the J end by 12 bases, with 9 bases between.

The V call is TRBV7-3, the J call TRBJ1-1; D is unresolved. V was trimmed by 2 bases and J by 0 bases, leaving 7 bases between them. This CDR3 comprises 14 residues. Germline CDR1 SGHTA, CDR2 FQGTGA. The CDR3: CASSLAGVNTEAFF. The CDR3 region has the DNA TGTGCCAGCAGCTTAGCCGGGGTGAACACTGAAGCTTTCTTT.

This chain connects TRBV7-3 to TRBJ2-1; 8 nucleotides line up with TRBD1. This CDR3 spans 19 amino acids. Germline CDR1 and CDR2: SGHTA and FQGTGA. V trimming: 5 bases; J trimming: 2 bases; junction bases outside the gene matches: 17. The CDR3 loop reads CASSPRGPFGGLTYNEQFF. CDR3 in DNA: TGTGCCAGCAGCCCCAGGGGGCCTTTCGGGGGTCTTACCTACAATGAGCAGTTCTTC.

The chain joins TRBV18 to TRBJ1-1; D is undetermined. V was pared by 2 bases and J by 5 bases, with 15 bases between. The germline V gene encodes CDR1 KGHSH and CDR2 LQKENI. This CDR3 spans 15 amino acids. In DNA form, the CDR3 reads TGTGCCAGCTCACCATCCCAGTCAATGTGGACTGAAGCTTTCTTT. Its translation is CASSPSQSMWTEAFF.

CDR3 sequence: CASSVEPSGGNEQFF. The CDR3, as DNA: TGTGCCAGCAGCGTAGAACCTAGCGGGGGGAATGAGCAGTTCTTC. The gene calls are TRBV9 and TRBJ2-1, with 11 nucleotides matching TRBD2. Germline values: CDR1 SGDLS, CDR2 YYNGEE. The CDR3 runs 15 residues. V lost 0 bases and J lost 7; bases outside the gene matches: 3.

The chain employs TRBV4-1 and TRBJ2-7; no clear D gene. The CDR3 totals 14 residues. CDR1 and CDR2 (germline): MGHRA, YSYEKL. The germline V and J ends were trimmed by 1 base and 2 bases, with 9 bases remaining between them. CDR3 loop: CASSQGPVTYEQYF. CDR3 nucleotide sequence: TGCGCCAGCAGCCAAGGTCCGGTTACCTACGAGCAGTACTTC.

This chain's CDR3 is CASSPGRGETQYF. The CDR3 DNA sequence: TGCGCCAGCAGCCCAGGGAGGGGAGAGACCCAGTACTTC. The genes are TRBV5-1 and TRBJ2-5; TRBD2 matches at 7 bases. This CDR3 is built from 13 residues. The germline V gene encodes CDR1 SGHRS and CDR2 YFSETQ. V lost 4 bases, J lost 4 bases, and 4 bases stayed unmatched. The complete variable domain, with remaining parts taken from reference TRBV5-1 and TRBJ2-5, reads KAGVTQTPRYLIKTRGQQVTLSCSPISGHRSVSWYQQTPGQGLQFLFEYFSETQRNKGNFPGRFSGRQFSNSRSEMNVSTLELGDSALYLCASSPGRGETQYFGPGTRLLVL.

The genes are TRBV7-8 and TRBJ2-7; TRBD2 matches at 13 bases. This CDR3 region has 17 residues. Germline CDR1 SGHVS, CDR2 FQNEAQ. V lost 4 bases to trimming and J lost 2 bases; unmatched junction nucleotides: 8. CDR3 nucleotides: TGTGCCAGCAGCTACGGGACTAGCGGGGAACCAACCTACGAGCAGTACTTC. Its translation: CASSYGTSGEPTYEQYF.

The V call is TRBV2, the J call TRBJ2-3, with 8 bases lining up with TRBD2. The CDR3 runs to 14 residues. Germline V gives CDR1 SNHLY, CDR2 FYNNEI. Trimming cost V 6 bases and J 3 bases; bases outside gene matches: 5. The DNA for the CDR3 is TGTGCCAGCAGACCGGGACTAGGGACAGATACGCAGTATTTT. It encodes CASRPGLGTDTQYF.

The V gene is TRBV5-1, the J gene TRBJ1-1; no clear D gene. Trimming took off 4 bases at V and 1 base at J, with 8 bases between the two ends. The length of the CDR3 is 13 residues. The germline CDR1 and CDR2 sequences are SGHRS and YFSETQ. In DNA, the CDR3 is TGCGCCAGCAGCATGGGGAGGAACACTGAAGCTTTCTTT. Translating it yields CASSMGRNTEAFF.

For this clone: The same CDR3 can be traced to other DNA sequences in this sample. The chain links TRBV7-9 to TRBJ2-3; D gene ambiguous. Trimming left V 2 bases short and J 1 base short, with 7 bases between. This CDR3 has 14 amino acids. In germline, CDR1 is SEHNR, CDR2 FQNEAQ (reference sequence). The CDR3, as DNA: TGTGCCAGCAGCTTATTTCCGGGCACAGATACGCAGTATTTT. Residues: CASSLFPGTDTQYF.

Only a few counts were recorded for this clone. The CDR3 protein is CASSQDRDSINEQFF. CDR3 bases: TGCGCCAGCAGCCAAGACCGGGACAGTATCAATGAGCAGTTCTTC. The chain combines TRBV4-1 with TRBJ2-1, with 7 positions matching TRBD1. Germline assignment: CDR1 MGHRA and CDR2 YSYEKL. The CDR3 covers 15 residues. V gave up 0 bases and J gave up 6 bases; unmatched junction bases: 5.

This clone was observed a handful of times. J is TRBJ2-1 and V is TRBV11-3; 8 bases match TRBD1. The CDR3 consists of 18 residues. With 5 bases clipped from V and 1 base from J, the junction kept 13 bases outside the gene matches. Germline CDR1 and CDR2: SGHNT and YENEEA. CDR3 sequence reads: CASSLGWGQDGSYNEQFF. Here the CDR3 DNA reads TGTGCCAGCAGCCTCGGATGGGGACAGGACGGTTCCTACAATGAGCAGTTCTTC.

The V and J genes are TRBV5-1 and TRBJ1-5; D unresolved. This CDR3 comprises 17 residues. Deletions cut 0 bases from V and 0 bases from J, with 13 bases between. CDR1 SGHRS and CDR2 YFSETQ come from the germline V gene. The CDR3 DNA is TGCGCCAGCAGCTTGGGGGGAGACACCTATAGCAATCAGCCCCAGCATTTT. Translating it yields CASSLGGDTYSNQPQHF.

V and J are TRBV27 and TRBJ2-4; TRBD1 agrees at 10 bases. CDR3 length equals 14 residues. Germline CDR1 is MNHEY and CDR2 is SMNVEV (reference sequence). The trim removed 2 bases at V and 9 bases at J, leaving 4 bases unmatched. CDR3 protein: CASSLRTGGGIQYF. CDR3 sequence (DNA): TGTGCCAGCAGTTTAAGGACAGGGGGGGGCATTCAGTACTTC.

This clone was recorded only once. Here the CDR3 reads CASSQDSGEQFF. DNA for the CDR3: TGTGCCAGCAGCCAAGATTCGGGTGAGCAGTTCTTC. The chain combines TRBV14 with TRBJ2-1; D gene uncertain. Between the trimmed V and J ends, which lost 0 bases and 9 bases, there was a span of 6 bases. The CDR3 totals 12 residues. The germline gives CDR1 SGHDN, CDR2 FVKESK.

This clone occurred a few times. This chain uses TRBV4-1 with TRBJ1-5; D is undetermined. The length of the CDR3 is 15 residues. The V and J ends lost 0 bases and 2 bases respectively, with 8 bases between them. Germline CDR1 is MGHRA and CDR2 is YSYEKL. In nucleotides, the CDR3 is TGCGCCAGCAGCCAAGATGAGATAGGCAATCAGCCCCAGCATTTT. As protein: CASSQDEIGNQPQHF.

The chain combines TRBV2 with TRBJ2-2, with D perhaps matching TRBD2 (5 bases). CDR3 length: 14 residues. The ends were cut back, 9 bases at V and 3 bases at J, with 14 bases in the middle. CDR1 is SNHLY, CDR2 FYNNEI, per germline. Here the CDR3 reads CARRLPRDTGELFF. As DNA, the CDR3 is TGTGCCAGAAGACTACCGCGAGACACCGGGGAGCTGTTTTTT.

This sequence joins TRBV11-3 and TRBJ2-5, with D hard to call. The germline gives CDR1 SGHNT, CDR2 YENEEA. The CDR3 is made up of 13 amino acids. The V end was cut by 4 bases, the J end by 3 bases, with 9 bases between. The CDR3 sequence is CASSSYEEETQYF. In DNA form, the CDR3 reads TGTGCCAGCAGCTCCTATGAGGAAGAGACCCAGTACTTC.

CDR3 nucleotides: TGTGCCAGCAGCACACTCCGGGACAGGGCAGACAATGAGCAGTTCTTC. Translated, it gives CASSTLRDRADNEQFF. J is TRBJ2-1 and V is TRBV2; 9 bases match TRBD1. This CDR3 has 16 residues. Unmatched junction bases numbered 11, after V lost 6 bases and J lost 5 bases. Germline-derived CDR1 and CDR2 are SNHLY and FYNNEI.

About this clone: One end of the junction fails to match germline, which may point to a read error. The chain recombines TRBV7-2 with TRBJ2-7; 7 bases align to TRBD1. Germline V lookup: CDR1 SGHTA, CDR2 FQGNSA. This CDR3 is 12 amino acids long. CDR3 residues: CASRLDRAEQYF. For the CDR3, the DNA is TGTGCCAGCAGGTTAGACAGGGCCGAGCAGTACTTC.

As concerns this clone: The sample holds other DNA sequences that translate to the same CDR3. This chain links TRBV18 with TRBJ2-7; maybe TRBD2 (6 bases). V dropped 1 base and J dropped 4 bases, with 8 bases sitting between them. Germline V gives CDR1 KGHSH, CDR2 LQKENI. The CDR3 is made up of 13 amino acids. The CDR3 protein is CASSPLGGYEQYF. The DNA of the CDR3 is TGTGCCAGCTCACCACTCGGAGGGTACGAGCAGTACTTC. Full variable domain (missing parts from reference TRBV18 and TRBJ2-7): NAGVMQNPRHLVRRRGQEARLRCSPMKGHSHVYWYRQLPEEGLKFMVYLQKENIIDESGMPKERFSAEFPKEGPSILRIQQVVRGDSAAYFCASSPLGGYEQYFGPGTRLTVT.

The chain has TRBV4-1 and TRBJ2-2, with D hard to call. The length of the CDR3 is 15 residues. The V gene lost 0 bases and the J gene lost 7 bases, with 12 bases spanning the gap. Germline V lookup: CDR1 MGHRA, CDR2 YSYEKL. The CDR3: CASSQDSEFSGELFF. CDR3 bases: TGCGCCAGCAGCCAAGATTCGGAGTTCAGCGGGGAGCTGTTTTTT.

CDR3 protein: CASQRGSEPEAFF. CDR3 DNA: TGCGCCAGCCAAAGAGGGAGTGAGCCTGAAGCTTTCTTT. V gene TRBV5-1 combines with J gene TRBJ1-1; unclear D gene. The germline CDR1 and CDR2 sequences are SGHRS and YFSETQ. V was trimmed by 7 bases and J by 6 bases, leaving 16 bases between them. There are 13 residues in the CDR3.

This chain connects TRBV15 to TRBJ2-5; D uncertain. Trimming shortened V by 0 bases and J by 5 bases, and 10 bases separated the two germline ends. Germline V gene lookup returns CDR1 LNHNV and CDR2 YYDKDF (reference sequence). This CDR3 has 14 residues. DNA for the CDR3: TGTGCCACCAGCAGAGATCCGGCGGTGGAGACCCAGTACTTC. It specifies CATSRDPAVETQYF.

This clone turned up a few times. The rearrangement uses TRBV7-2 and TRBJ2-7; possibly TRBD2 for D (5 bases). The V and J ends lost 4 bases and 6 bases respectively, with 10 bases between them. Per the germline V gene, CDR1 is SGHTA and CDR2 is FQGNSA. This CDR3 contains 12 residues. CDR3 DNA: TGTGCCAGCAGCTGGGCCGGAGGCGAGCAGTACTTC. It translates to CASSWAGGEQYF. Full variable domain (outside the CDR3, taken from reference TRBV7-2 and TRBJ2-7): GAGVSQSPSNKVTEKGKDVELRCDPISGHTALYWYRQSLGQGLEFLIYFQGNSAPDKSGLPSDRFSAERTGGSVSTLTIQRTQQEDSAVYLCASSWAGGEQYFGPGTRLTVT.

To note about this clone: Additional DNA sequences in this sample encode the identical CDR3. The V call is TRBV6-5, the J call TRBJ2-7; D remains ambiguous. The germline V gene has CDR1 MNHEY and CDR2 SVGAGI. Between the trimmed V and J ends, which lost 6 bases and 4 bases, there was a span of 7 bases. The CDR3 totals 11 residues. This chain's CDR3 is CASSLGYEQYF. DNA for the CDR3: TGTGCCAGCAGCCTAGGATACGAGCAGTACTTC.

The CDR3 nucleotides are TGTGCCAGCAGCTTTTATAGCGGGAGTTTCGAGCAGTACTTC. Protein product: CASSFYSGSFEQYF. This chain joins TRBV5-6 and TRBJ2-7; 9 positions agree with TRBD2. Germline assignment: CDR1 SGHDT and CDR2 YYEEEE. CDR3 length: 14 amino acids. Trimming took 2 bases from V and 6 from J; bases not matched to a gene: 6.

For this clone: An end of the junction does not agree with germline; a read error may underlie this. The chain has TRBV30 and TRBJ1-2; possibly TRBD1 for D (5 bases). The CDR3 loop spans 12 amino acids. Germline assignment: CDR1 GTSNPN and CDR2 SVGIG (reference sequence). CDR3 sequence: CAWDRANYGYPF. The DNA for the CDR3 is TGTGCCTGGGACAGAGCGAACTATGGCTACCCCTTC. Full variable domain (missing parts from reference TRBV30 and TRBJ1-2): SQTIHQWPATLVQPVGSPLSLECTVEGTSNPNLYWYRQAAGRGLQLLFYSVGIGQISSEVPQNLSASRPQDRQFILSSKKLLLSDSGFYLCAWDRANYGYPFGSGTRLTVV.

The chain carries TRBV9 and TRBJ2-5; 9 positions agree with TRBD2. The germline CDR1 and CDR2 sequences are SGDLS and YYNGEE. The junction had 13 bases not matched to a gene; V was cut back by 4 bases and J by 3 bases. The CDR3 covers 17 residues. CDR3 amino acids: CASSPRGGRGGEETQYF. The CDR3 region has the DNA TGTGCCAGCAGCCCTAGAGGAGGGCGGGGGGGCGAAGAGACCCAGTACTTC.

The chain is built from TRBV27 and TRBJ2-1; TRBD2 is a possible D gene (5 bases). The ends were cut back, 2 bases at V and 6 bases at J, with 14 bases in the middle. This CDR3 contains 15 residues. Looked up from germline, CDR1 is MNHEY and CDR2 is SMNVEV (reference sequence). CDR3 sequence reads: CASSLNGGRGNEQFF. DNA of the CDR3: TGTGCCAGCAGTTTAAATGGCGGCCGGGGCAATGAGCAGTTCTTC.